The rows below give T cell receptor beta chains drawn from one sample of a study of blood T cell repertoires in COVID-19. TCRdb keeps only in-frame clones here, not all; method: immunoSEQ multiplex PCR. The sample contains some 180,000 clones, about 88% of which appear only once. The sample comprised PBMCs or T cells enriched from blood (not recorded which). These receptor sequences come from a woman aged 40 to 49 in a cohort exposed to, infected with or recovered from COVID-19 (not recorded which). Each CDR3 is given with its conserved first and last residue. D genes are given only for firm matches. Size is omitted from some rows. Given values are once, few, many or a class for expanded clones.

TRBV28	-	TRBJ1-5	few	TGTGCCAGCAGTTTAAACCCTGGCAGGAGCAATCAGCCCCAGCATTTT	CASSLNPGRSNQPQHF
TRBV12-3/TRBV12-4	-	TRBJ1-1	few	TGTGCCAGCAGTTTGGCGGAGAACACTGAAGCTTTCTTT	CASSLAENTEAFF
TRBV27	TRBD2	TRBJ2-3	-	TGTGCCAGCAGACTAGCGGGGGGCACAGATACGCAGTATTTT	CASRLAGGTDTQYF
TRBV6-4	-	TRBJ2-2	-	TGTGCCAGCAGTGAAGGTAGCGGCCACACCGGGGAGCTGTTTTTT	CASSEGSGHTGELFF
TRBV12-5	-	TRBJ1-5	-	TGTGCTAGTGGTTTGGTACTCGAGTCAGGAGGAGGCCAGCCCCAGCATTTT	CASGLVLESGGGQPQHF
TRBV27	-	TRBJ1-1	-	TGTGCCAGCAGTATAACAGTAAGGGGGACTGAAGCTTTCTTT	CASSITVRGTEAFF
TRBV11-3	-	TRBJ1-2	-	TGTGCCAGCAGCCCGAGTAGGGGCGCGTGGGGCTACACCTTC	CASSPSRGAWGYTF
TRBV19	TRBD1	TRBJ1-1	few	TGTGCCAGTAGGCCCGGGACAGGGGGTACTGAAGCTTTCTTT	CASRPGTGGTEAFF
TRBV21-1	-	TRBJ2-5	-	TGTGCCAGCAGTAGAGAGGGGGCAAGGGTAGCGACCCAGTACTTC	CASSREGARVATQYF
TRBV3-1/TRBV3-2	TRBD2	TRBJ2-6	few	TGTGCCAGCAGCCAAGATGGGGGGGCTGGGGCCAACGTCCTGACTTTC	CASSQDGGAGANVLTF
TRBV7-2	-	TRBJ1-4	-	TGTGCCAGCAGGGCAGGGGCCCATAATGAAAAACTGTTTTTT	CASRAGAHNEKLFF
TRBV27	TRBD2	TRBJ2-7	few	TGTGCCAGCAGTCGGACTAGCGCCTACGAGCAGTACTTC	CASSRTSAYEQYF
TRBV7-8	TRBD1	TRBJ2-7	-	TGTGCCAGCAGCTTGACCTGGGACAGTGGACCCTACGAGCAGTACTTC	CASSLTWDSGPYEQYF
TRBV11-3	-	TRBJ1-1	once	TGTGCCAGCAGCTTAGACACGGACACTGAAGCTTTCTTT	CASSLDTDTEAFF
TRBV13	-	TRBJ2-6	-	TGTGCCAGCAGCGAACAGGGCTCTGGGGCCAACGTCCTGACTTTC	CASSEQGSGANVLTF
TRBV5-6	-	TRBJ1-2	once	TGTGCCAGCAGCGCGGGGGGCAGCTATGGCTACACCTTC	CASSAGGSYGYTF
TRBV25-1	-	TRBJ2-5	-	TGTGCCAGCAGTGTTCCTCCCCGGCAGGGAGGAGAGACCCAGTACTTC	CASSVPPRQGGETQYF
TRBV25-1	-	TRBJ1-2	few	TGTGCCAGCAGTGCTCTATCCTATGGCTACACCTTC	CASSALSYGYTF
TRBV27	TRBD1	TRBJ1-1	-	TGTGCCAGCAGCCACCAACAGGGGGCGGGAGCTTTCTTT	CASSHQQGAGAFF
TRBV3-1/TRBV3-2	TRBD2	TRBJ2-7	-	TGTGCCAGCAGTGGACTAGCGGCCTACGAGCAGTACTTC	CASSGLAAYEQYF
TRBV28	-	TRBJ1-2	-	TGTGCCAGCAGTGGGGATGGCCGGGGAGGCTACACCTTC	CASSGDGRGGYTF
TRBV24-1	-	TRBJ1-5	-	TGTGCCACCAGTTCACAATATAGCAATCAGCCCCAGCATTTT	CATSSQYSNQPQHF
TRBV11-2	TRBD1	TRBJ2-6	-	TGTGCCAGCAGCTTGGTAAGGACAGGCTATGCTGGGGCCAACGTCCTGACTTTC	CASSLVRTGYAGANVLTF
TRBV7-2	-	TRBJ2-7	-	TGTGCCAGCAGCCCCAGGACTAACACCTACGAGCAGTACTTC	CASSPRTNTYEQYF
TRBV12-3/TRBV12-4	-	TRBJ2-5	-	TGTGCCAGCAGTGAACAACGAGAGACCCAGTACTTC	CASSEQRETQYF
TRBV4-1	TRBD1	TRBJ2-7	-	TGCGCCAGCAGCCATCCTCCCGACAGGGGGCGCAACGAGCAGTACTTC	CASSHPPDRGRNEQYF
TRBV7-2	-	TRBJ2-3	once	TGTGCCAGCAGCCTGGGCGGGACAGATACGCAGTATTTT	CASSLGGTDTQYF
TRBV10-3	-	TRBJ2-5	-	TGTGCCGCTTCGCAGGGGAGTTTGGTGGGTGACCAAGAGACCCAGTACTTC	CAASQGSLVGDQETQYF